One sample yielded the 29 T cell receptor beta chains listed below, sequenced in a study of spatial heterogeneity in lung cancer. Each CDR3 protein gets one entry after TCRdb re-called the 5' RACE reads with MiXCR. Here the sample spans around 32,000 distinct CDR3 sequences, more than 9% being singletons. Time point denoted: blood at routine non-recurrence follow-up after resection. The input for sequencing was PBMCs, taken at follow-up. These receptors all stem from a female donor with early-stage non-small cell lung cancer.

The rearrangement joins TRBV28 to TRBJ1-1; possibly TRBD1 for D (6 bases). V was shortened by 6 bases and J by 7 bases, with 18 bases between the two germline ends. CDR1 is MDHEN, CDR2 SYDVKM, per germline. The CDR3 contains 14 residues. The CDR3 protein is CASSLPRDTLEAFF. The CDR3 DNA follows: TGTGCCAGCAGCCTTCCCCGGGACACCCTTGAAGCTTTCTTT.

The V gene is TRBV4-2, the J gene TRBJ2-3; TRBD1 matches 8 bases. Germline CDR1 LGHNA, CDR2 YNFKEQ. The CDR3 loop spans 14 amino acids. J gave up 4 bases and V 0 bases, and 0 bases lay outside the gene matches. CDR3 loop: CASSQEDRADTQYF. In DNA, the CDR3 is TGTGCCAGCAGCCAAGAGGACAGGGCAGATACGCAGTATTTT.

The table lists this clonotype with a few counts. The V gene is TRBV25-1, the J gene TRBJ1-1; TRBD1 might be the D (6 bases). Germline CDR1 reads MGHDK; CDR2 reads SYGVNS. This CDR3 region has 14 residues. Trimming left V 3 bases short and J 3 bases short, with 11 bases between. Written as DNA, the CDR3 is TGTGCCAGCAGTGAGGGACACGGGTACACTGAAGCTTTCTTT. Amino acid sequence: CASSEGHGYTEAFF.

This clonotype was recorded at least ten times. The V gene is TRBV2, the J gene TRBJ2-1; D is uncertain. Deletions cut 7 bases from V and 0 bases from J, with 13 bases between. Germline CDR1 and CDR2: SNHLY and FYNNEI. The CDR3 contains 15 residues. This CDR3 is CASTPSRNSYNEQFF. The DNA for the CDR3 is TGTGCCAGCACGCCTTCTAGAAACTCCTACAATGAGCAGTTCTTC.

This clonotype was picked up a small number of times. The J gene is TRBJ2-6, the V gene TRBV25-1; TRBD1 is a possible D gene (6 bases). The CDR3 has 17 residues. V lost 5 bases to trimming and J lost 0 bases, with 14 bases between them. Germline CDR1 is MGHDK and CDR2 is SYGVNS. CDR3 DNA sequence: TGTGCCAGCAGTCAACGGACAGCCCACTCTGGGGCCAACGTCCTGACTTTC. This gives the protein CASSQRTAHSGANVLTF.

Points on this clonotype: The germline gene is not matched at one end of the junction; a read error may be the cause. The chain couples TRBV6-6 to TRBJ2-2; D gene ambiguous. Germline V gene data show CDR1 as MNHNY and CDR2 as SVGAGI (reference sequence). There are 14 residues in the CDR3. In DNA form, the CDR3 reads TGTGCCGGCAGCGTCGTCAAGAACACCGGGGAGCTGTTTTTT. Amino acids: CAGSVVKNTGELFF.

The table lists this clonotype with a few counts. The V call is TRBV18, the J call TRBJ2-5; D gene ambiguous. From germline, CDR1 is KGHSH and CDR2 LQKENI. This CDR3 is 12 amino acids long. Trimming stripped 6 bases from V and 3 bases from J, with 8 bases between. The CDR3: CASSFREETQYF. The CDR3 bases are TGTGCCAGCTCCTTCCGCGAAGAGACCCAGTACTTC.

This clonotype has at least ten counts. The chain links TRBV12-5 to TRBJ2-3, with D maybe TRBD2 (5 bases). From germline, CDR1 is LGHNT and CDR2 FRNRAP. V was pared by 3 bases and J by 2 bases, with 18 bases between. CDR3 size: 17 residues. DNA for the CDR3: TGTGCTAGTGGTTTCTCCGTACTAGTTCGGATCACAGATACGCAGTATTTT. It is translated as CASGFSVLVRITDTQYF.

DNA of the CDR3: TGTGCCAGTAGTGGGGGACTTAACGGGGAGACCCAGTACTTC. This encodes CASSGGLNGETQYF. The V gene is TRBV19, the J gene TRBJ2-5, with D perhaps matching TRBD2 (6 bases). The germline V gene encodes CDR1 LNHDA and CDR2 SQIVND (reference sequence). Trimming left V 5 bases short and J 5 bases short, with 15 bases between. This CDR3 contains 14 residues.

This clonotype was observed many times. This rearrangement joins TRBV28 to TRBJ2-3; D gene uncertain. The CDR3 spans 14 residues. Germline values: CDR1 MDHEN, CDR2 SYDVKM. The ends were cut back, 6 bases at V and 0 bases at J, with 10 bases in the middle. The CDR3 coding sequence is TGTGCCAGCAGAACTCAGGCCAGCACAGATACGCAGTATTTT. Translating it yields CASRTQASTDTQYF.

This clonotype was seen at least ten times. The chain uses TRBV7-2 and TRBJ2-5; 9 nucleotides align to TRBD2. Germline CDR1 is SGHTA and CDR2 is FQGNSA. Germline trimming cut 8 bases from V and 3 bases from J; bases unmatched to any gene: 4. CDR3 size: 13 residues. In DNA form, the CDR3 reads TGTGCCAGCGCTAAGCGGGGGGAAGAGACCCAGTACTTC. Residues: CASAKRGEETQYF.

At least ten counts were recorded for this clonotype. The V call is TRBV6-2 or TRBV6-3, the J call TRBJ2-6; a possible D gene is TRBD1 (5 bases). The germline V and J ends were trimmed by 8 bases and 0 bases, with 11 bases remaining between them. Germline values: CDR1 MNHEY, CDR2 SVGEGT. CDR3 size: 15 residues. CDR3 loop: CASGPQVSGANVLTF. The CDR3 bases are TGTGCCAGCGGGCCACAGGTCTCTGGGGCCAACGTCCTGACTTTC.

In its sample, this clonotype was seen many times. This chain links TRBV19 with TRBJ2-7; maybe TRBD2 (5 bases). Trimming took 1 base from V and 7 from J, leaving 11 bases between them. Germline V CDR1 and CDR2: LNHDA, SQIVND (reference sequence). CDR3 length: 13 amino acids. The CDR3 spells CASSIGPGWEQYF. The DNA for the CDR3 is TGTGCCAGTAGTATAGGTCCGGGGTGGGAGCAGTACTTC.

This clonotype has at least ten counts. The chain is built from TRBV5-6 and TRBJ2-2; D is unresolved. CDR1 is SGHDT, CDR2 YYEEEE, per germline. The V end was cut by 1 base, the J end by 3 bases, with 4 bases between. This CDR3 spans 13 amino acids. CDR3 loop: CASSLPDTGELFF. The CDR3 DNA reads TGTGCCAGCAGCTTGCCCGACACCGGGGAGCTGTTTTTT.

This clonotype was seen ten or more times. The V call is TRBV19, the J call TRBJ1-1, with D unresolved. The CDR3 covers 15 residues. Germline assignment: CDR1 LNHDA and CDR2 SQIVND (reference sequence). The V end lost 4 bases, the J end lost 3 bases, and 15 bases lay between the germline ends. The CDR3 here is CASSTWGRSHTEAFF. DNA of the CDR3: TGTGCCAGTAGTACCTGGGGAAGGTCGCACACTGAAGCTTTCTTT. The variable domain in full, completed from reference TRBV19 and TRBJ1-1, reads DGGITQSPKYLFRKEGQNVTLSCEQNLNHDAMYWYRQDPGQGLRLIYYSQIVNDFQKGDIAEGYSVSREKKESFPLTVTSAQKNPTAFYLCASSTWGRSHTEAFFGQGTRLTVV.

The V call is TRBV6-6, the J call TRBJ2-3; D possibly matches TRBD1 or TRBD2 (6 bases each). The germline gives CDR1 MNHNY, CDR2 SVGAGI (reference sequence). V was cut by 4 bases and J by 3 bases, with 14 bases left in between. This CDR3 contains 15 residues. CDR3 amino acids: CASSFGGARTDTQYF. The CDR3 nucleotides are TGTGCCAGCAGTTTCGGGGGCGCAAGAACAGATACGCAGTATTTT.

This clonotype was recorded a few times. The junction does not match germline at one end; this may be a read error. The rearrangement uses TRBV5-1 and TRBJ2-7; D is undetermined. CDR1 is SGHRS, CDR2 YFSETQ, per germline. This CDR3 contains 14 residues. CDR3 sequence reads: CASSLGAANQAVFF. For the CDR3, the DNA is TGCGCCAGCAGCTTGGGGGCCGCGAATCAGGCGGTATTCTTC.

In its sample, this clonotype was seen many times. J is TRBJ2-5 and V is TRBV4-2; D gene uncertain. This CDR3 is 14 amino acids long. Germline values: CDR1 LGHNA, CDR2 YNFKEQ. V was shortened by 1 base and J by 5 bases, with 11 bases between the two germline ends. Here the CDR3 reads CASSQAQDRETQYF. CDR3 sequence (DNA): TGTGCCAGCAGCCAAGCCCAGGACCGGGAGACCCAGTACTTC.

In its sample, this clonotype was seen many times. The chain is built from TRBV6-1 and TRBJ1-6; D is unclear. The V and J ends lost 4 bases and 6 bases respectively, with 10 bases between them. CDR1 is MNHNS, CDR2 SASEGT, per germline. The CDR3 totals 14 residues. The CDR3 spells CASSGHPFNSPLHF. The CDR3 DNA sequence: TGTGCCAGCAGTGGACATCCTTTTAATTCACCCCTCCACTTT.

This clonotype was seen at least ten times. This chain joins TRBV7-9 and TRBJ1-1, with TRBD1 identical over 7 bases. Germline CDR1 SEHNR, CDR2 FQNEAQ (reference sequence). This CDR3 is built from 13 residues. J gave up 4 bases and V 5 bases, and 4 bases lay outside the gene matches. This chain's CDR3 is CASSRQGGTEAFF. DNA of the CDR3: TGTGCCAGCAGCCGACAGGGTGGCACTGAAGCTTTCTTT.

This clonotype was detected ten times or more. The chain links TRBV4-2 to TRBJ2-3, with 9 bases that match TRBD1. After removal of 5 bases from V and 1 base from J, the junction contained 4 bases not matched to a gene. CDR1 is LGHNA, CDR2 YNFKEQ, per germline. There are 15 residues in the CDR3. The DNA for the CDR3 is TGTGCCAGCAGCGTGGGGGACAGGGGCACAGATACGCAGTATTTT. Its translation: CASSVGDRGTDTQYF.

This clonotype was seen more than once but under ten times. The chain recombines TRBV2 with TRBJ1-1; 10 bases fit TRBD1. The J segment lost 4 bases and the V segment lost 4 bases, leaving 0 bases of the junction unmatched. Per germline, CDR1 SNHLY and CDR2 FYNNEI. CDR3 length equals 13 residues. The CDR3 is CASSGTGGTEAFF. The CDR3 DNA reads as TGTGCCAGCAGTGGGACAGGGGGCACTGAAGCTTTCTTT.

This clonotype was seen many times. The chain's CDR3 is CASSTGQLLSNQPQHF. The CDR3 nucleotides read TGTGCCAGCAGCACCGGACAGCTCCTTAGCAATCAGCCCCAGCATTTT. V is TRBV7-2 and J is TRBJ1-5, with D possibly being TRBD1 (6 bases). Germline V gives CDR1 SGHTA, CDR2 FQGNSA. This CDR3 contains 16 residues. V was trimmed by 5 bases and J by 0 bases, leaving 14 bases between them.

This clonotype was observed at least ten times. This sequence joins TRBV12-3 or TRBV12-4 and TRBJ2-7, with 8 bases lining up with TRBD1. V was clipped by 8 bases and J by 1 base; unmatched bases: 4. This CDR3 comprises 13 residues. CDR3 nucleotide sequence: TGTGCCAGCCGCCGACAGGGGTCCTACGAGCAGTACTTC. This translates into CASRRQGSYEQYF.

The chain uses TRBV9 and TRBJ1-2; D is undetermined. This CDR3 region has 15 residues. Germline V lookup: CDR1 SGDLS, CDR2 YYNGEE. The germline V and J ends were trimmed by 4 bases and 3 bases, with 16 bases remaining between them. The CDR3 coding sequence is TGTGCCAGCAGCCCCCTTACTCCCGCGGACTATGGCTACACCTTC. Protein product: CASSPLTPADYGYTF.

This clonotype was observed many times. V gene TRBV29-1 combines with J gene TRBJ1-2; D gene uncertain. The CDR3 covers 11 residues. V was cut by 3 bases and J by 4 bases, with 6 bases left in between. CDR1 is SQVTM, CDR2 ANQGSEA, per germline. The CDR3 loop is CSVELAYGYTF. The CDR3 bases are TGCAGCGTTGAGCTAGCCTATGGCTACACCTTC.

This clonotype came up a few times. The chain combines TRBV12-5 with TRBJ2-1; D gene unclear. The CDR3 loop spans 12 amino acids. V was pared by 1 base and J by 4 bases, with 2 bases between. Germline loops: CDR1 LGHNT, CDR2 FRNRAP. The DNA for the CDR3 is TGTGCTAGTGGTTTGGATTACAATGAGCAGTTCTTC. Protein: CASGLDYNEQFF.

This clonotype was observed many times. The chain is built from TRBV6-2 or TRBV6-3 and TRBJ2-2; no definite D call. Trimming removed 2 bases at V and 4 bases at J, with 5 bases between. Germline V gives CDR1 MNHEY, CDR2 SVGEGT. The CDR3 sequence is 13 residues long. The CDR3 protein is CASSYGVTGELFF. CDR3 nucleotide sequence: TGTGCCAGCAGTTACGGTGTCACCGGGGAGCTGTTTTTT.

The sample holds many counts of this clonotype. The V gene is TRBV7-6, the J gene TRBJ2-7, with 7 bases that match TRBD2. J lost 5 bases, V lost 4 bases, and 14 bases had no gene match. This CDR3 is 16 amino acids long. From germline, CDR1 is SGHVS and CDR2 FNYEAQ. The CDR3 is CASSSSREGAINEQYF. The CDR3 coding sequence is TGTGCCAGCAGCTCCTCTAGGGAGGGAGCTATAAACGAGCAGTACTTC. The full variable domain, with the rest looked up from reference TRBV7-6 and TRBJ2-7, is GAGVSQSPRYKVTKRGQDVALRCDPISGHVSLYWYRQALGQGPEFLTYFNYEAQQDKSGLPNDRFSAERPEGSISTLTIQRTEQRDSAMYRCASSSSREGAINEQYFGPGTRLTVT.